This T cell receptor beta chain is drawn from a study of OX40 agonist ivuxolimab in advanced cancers. Overall study: Dosing consisted of intravenous ivuxolimab at 0.01 to 10 mg/kg every 2 weeks.

Study observations and caveats: Mean expanded clone counts were higher in CD8+ than CD4+ T cells. With doses of 0.1 to 3.0 mg/kg, CD4+ and CD8+ blood T cells had undergone clonal expansion by week 6.

Blood was sampled at baseline, cycle 4 day 1, and cycle 7 day 1. CDR1 is GTSNPN and CDR2 is SVGIG in the germline V gene (reference sequence). J gave up 3 bases and V 0 bases, and 2 bases lay outside the gene matches. The CDR3 spans 14 residues. On this clone: What it binds is not known. Within the sample, other DNA sequences also encode this same CDR3.

Sequencing used immunoSEQ multiplex PCR; TCRdb keeps in-frame clones, though not all of them. Among fewer than 95,000 clones listed, about 90% were seen once. The V and J genes are TRBV30 and TRBJ1-5; 7 nucleotides align to TRBD1. The sequence was collected from an adult with an advanced solid tumor such as melanoma, head and neck, liver or kidney cancer. The sequenced sample was CD4+ or CD8+ T cells sorted from blood, obtained in a trial of the OX40 agonist ivuxolimab. The CDR3 reads CAWSVGTDNQPQHF. Written as DNA, the CDR3 is TGTGCCTGGAGTGTGGGGACAGACAATCAGCCCCAGCATTTT.